The clone carrying this T cell receptor (beta chain) has only a few counts. The data originate from a study of identical twins. Each donor (without exception) was a healthy Caucasian. V shed 3 bases, J shed 0 bases, and the junction held 5 bases outside the gene matches. Germline CDR1 and CDR2: SGHDT and YYEEEE. The CDR3 runs 16 residues. MiXCR, run by TCRdb on the 5' RACE reads, gives a single entry per CDR3 protein. The table includes approximately 550,000 distinct CDR3 sequences, approximately 20% detected once. These data also featured in a second study, about yellow fever vaccine responses in identical twins.

Sequenced sample: CD4+ T cells sorted from blood. This sequence was found in a woman between 18 and 29 years old in good health. The V call is TRBV5-6, the J call TRBJ2-7; 11 bases align to TRBD2. As DNA, the CDR3 is TGTGCCAGCAGCTCGGGACTAGCGGACGTCTCCTACGAGCAGTACTTC. Its protein product is CASSSGLADVSYEQYF.